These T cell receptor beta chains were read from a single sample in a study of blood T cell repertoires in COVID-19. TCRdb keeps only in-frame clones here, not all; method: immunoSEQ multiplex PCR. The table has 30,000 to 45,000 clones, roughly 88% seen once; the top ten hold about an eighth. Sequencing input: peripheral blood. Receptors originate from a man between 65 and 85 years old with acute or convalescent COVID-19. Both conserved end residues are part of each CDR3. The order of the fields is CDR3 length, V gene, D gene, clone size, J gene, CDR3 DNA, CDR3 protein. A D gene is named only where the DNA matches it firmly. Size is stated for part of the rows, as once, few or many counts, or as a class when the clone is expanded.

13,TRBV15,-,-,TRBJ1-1,TGTGCCACCAGCAGAGCTGTGAACACTGAAGCTTTCTTT,CATSRAVNTEAFF
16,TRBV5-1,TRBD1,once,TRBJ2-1,TGCGCCAGCAGCCGAACCGGGACAGGGGGCTACAATGAGCAGTTCTTC,CASSRTGTGGYNEQFF
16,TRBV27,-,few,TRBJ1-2,TGTGCCAGCAGTCTTTCCCCCTCGGAGGGGCTCTATGGCTACACCTTC,CASSLSPSEGLYGYTF
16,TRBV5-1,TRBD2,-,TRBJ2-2,TGCGCCAGCAGGGGGGCTAGCGGGAGAAACACCGGGGAGCTGTTTTTT,CASRGASGRNTGELFF
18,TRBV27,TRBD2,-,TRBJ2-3,TGTGCCAGCATCGCTACGACACGGACTAGCGGAAGCACAGATACGCAGTATTTT,CASIATTRTSGSTDTQYF
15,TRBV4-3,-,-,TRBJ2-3,TGCGCCAGCAGCCAATATCCAGGGTTTACAGATACGCAGTATTTT,CASSQYPGFTDTQYF
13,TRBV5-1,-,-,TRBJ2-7,TGCGCCAGCAGCTTAGGCAGGGGCAACGAGCAGTACTTC,CASSLGRGNEQYF
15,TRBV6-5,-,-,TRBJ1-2,TGTGCCAGCAGTCCACGACTCTCAGCTAACTATGGCTACACCTTC,CASSPRLSANYGYTF
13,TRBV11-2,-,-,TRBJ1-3,TGTGCCAGCAGCCCTCCGTCTGGAAACACCATATATTTT,CASSPPSGNTIYF
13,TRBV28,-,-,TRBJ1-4,TGTGCCAGCAGTGGGGGCGGACGAGAAAAACTGTTTTTT,CASSGGGREKLFF
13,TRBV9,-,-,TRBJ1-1,TGTGCCAGCAGCTTTCAGGGGAACACTGAAGCTTTCTTT,CASSFQGNTEAFF
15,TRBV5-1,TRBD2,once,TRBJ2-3,TGCGCCAGCAGCCCCGTGGCGGGAGGGGTAGATACGCAGTATTTT,CASSPVAGGVDTQYF
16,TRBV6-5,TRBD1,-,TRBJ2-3,TGTGCCAGCAGTTACTCTCAGGACAGGAACGCAGATACGCAGTATTTT,CASSYSQDRNADTQYF
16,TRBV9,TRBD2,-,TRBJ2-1,TGTGCCAGCAGCGTAAGCGGGAGGGTCCCTAACAATGAGCAGTTCTTC,CASSVSGRVPNNEQFF
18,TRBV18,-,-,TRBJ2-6,TGTGCCAGCTCACTTAGCCCCGTGGGAGGCTCTGGGGCCAACGTCCTGACTTTC,CASSLSPVGGSGANVLTF
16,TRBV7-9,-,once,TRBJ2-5,TGTGCCAGCAGCTTAGATTCAGGGAAACCTGAAGAGACCCAGTACTTC,CASSLDSGKPEETQYF
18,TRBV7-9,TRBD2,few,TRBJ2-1,TGTGCCAGCAGCTTATACTTAGGGACTAGCGAACCCTACAATGAGCAGTTCTTC,CASSLYLGTSEPYNEQFF
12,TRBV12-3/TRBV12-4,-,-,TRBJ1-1,TGTGCCAGCAGCCCGGGGAGCACTGAAGCTTTCTTT,CASSPGSTEAFF
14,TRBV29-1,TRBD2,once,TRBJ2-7,TGCAGCGTTGGGTTAGCGGGAGCTTTCTACGAGCAGTACTTC,CSVGLAGAFYEQYF
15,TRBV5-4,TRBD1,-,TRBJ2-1,TGTGCCAGCAGCTCGCCGGGACAGGGTAAAGATGAGCAGTTCTTC,CASSSPGQGKDEQFF
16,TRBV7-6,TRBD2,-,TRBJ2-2,TGTGCCAGCAGCTTCTCTAGCGGGAGCTCCACCGGGGAGCTGTTTTTT,CASSFSSGSSTGELFF
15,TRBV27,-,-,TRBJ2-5,TGTGCCAGCTCCTCAAAGGCAGAGGCTTTGGAGACCCAGTACTTC,CASSSKAEALETQYF
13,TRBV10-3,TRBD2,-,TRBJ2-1,TGTGCCATCAGTCTCGACTTAGCGGGGTCACAGTTCTTC,CAISLDLAGSQFF
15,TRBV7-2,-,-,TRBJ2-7,TGTGCCAGCAGCTCGATCTGGGGACTCGAAAGCGAGCAGTACTTC,CASSSIWGLESEQYF
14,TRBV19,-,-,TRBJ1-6,TGTGCCAGTTCACTAATAGGGGGGGACTCACCCCTCCACTTT,CASSLIGGDSPLHF
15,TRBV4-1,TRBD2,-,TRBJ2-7,TGCGCCAGCAGCCAAGCGGCTAGCGGTGGGTACGAGCAGTACTTC,CASSQAASGGYEQYF
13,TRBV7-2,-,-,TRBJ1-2,TGTGCCAGCAGCTTAGGTGGAGGGGATGGCTACACCTTC,CASSLGGGDGYTF
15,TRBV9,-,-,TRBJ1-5,TGTGCCAGCAGCGTAGGGGTCGGGGGAGGTCAGCCCCAGCATTTT,CASSVGVGGGQPQHF
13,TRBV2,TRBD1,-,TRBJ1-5,TGTGCCGGTACAGGGGATAGCAATCAGCCCCAGCATTTT,CAGTGDSNQPQHF
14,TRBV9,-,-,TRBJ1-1,TGTGCCAGCAGCGTAGCCCCGTCAGGCACTGAAGCTTTCTTT,CASSVAPSGTEAFF
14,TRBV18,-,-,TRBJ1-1,TGTGCCAGCTCACCCGGGACACAGAACACTGAAGCTTTCTTT,CASSPGTQNTEAFF
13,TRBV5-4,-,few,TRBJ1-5,TGTGCCAGCAGCTTGGATCACCAGGGAATCCAGCATTTT,CASSLDHQGIQHF
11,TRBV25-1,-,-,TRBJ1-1,TGTGCCAGCAGAAATTTAGCTGAAGCTTTCTTT,CASRNLAEAFF
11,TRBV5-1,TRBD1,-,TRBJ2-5,TGCGCCAGCAGCTTAGGGGGCGGTCAGTACTTC,CASSLGGGQYF
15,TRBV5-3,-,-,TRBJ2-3,TGTGCCAGAAGCCGTCGGAGTTCGGGCACAGATACGCAGTATTTT,CARSRRSSGTDTQYF
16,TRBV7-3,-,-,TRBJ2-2,TGTGCCAGCAGCTTAGTCCCGGGGTTGAACACCGGGGAGCTGTTTTTT,CASSLVPGLNTGELFF
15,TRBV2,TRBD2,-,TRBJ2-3,TGTGCCAGCTCCCCCCCCGCGGGAGTGGCAGATACGCAGTATTTT,CASSPPAGVADTQYF
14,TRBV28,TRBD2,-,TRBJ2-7,TGTGCCAGCAGTCCGGGGACTAGCCGCTACGAGCAGTACTTC,CASSPGTSRYEQYF
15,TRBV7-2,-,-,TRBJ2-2,TGTGCCAGCAGCTTCGAGGGCAGCAGCACCGGGGAGCTGTTTTTT,CASSFEGSSTGELFF
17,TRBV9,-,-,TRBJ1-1,TGTGCCAGCAGCGTGGGGGGGCATAACGAAGGATACACTGAAGCTTTCTTT,CASSVGGHNEGYTEAFF
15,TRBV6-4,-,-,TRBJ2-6,TGTGCCAGCAGTGACCGCGGCTCTGGGGCCAACGTCCTGACTTTC,CASSDRGSGANVLTF
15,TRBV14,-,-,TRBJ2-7,TGTGCCAGCAGCCACGCATACGGGGGTCCGTACGAGCAGTACTTC,CASSHAYGGPYEQYF
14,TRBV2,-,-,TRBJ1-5,TGTGCCAGCTGCTTTGTGGACAGAAATCAGCCCCAGCATTTT,CASCFVDRNQPQHF
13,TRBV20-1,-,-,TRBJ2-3,TGCAGTGCTAGTAGTGGGGGCCCAGATACGCAGTATTTT,CSASSGGPDTQYF
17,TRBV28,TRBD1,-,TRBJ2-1,TGTGCCAGCAGTTTGAGTGGGACAGGGCGGACCTACAATGAGCAGTTCTTC,CASSLSGTGRTYNEQFF